These T cell receptor beta chains were read from a single sample in a study of human T cells and chemical hapten exposure. TCRdb reprocessed the RACE reads with MiXCR, giving one entry per CDR3 protein. The sample lists about 110,000 distinct CDR3 sequences; under 40% were seen once. Sequenced here: whole blood, sampled in connection with sensitization to the hapten diphenylcyclopropenone (DPC). The receptors stem from a man aged 40-50 years with alopecia areata. Some clones in this sample may be carry-over from other donors' samples. CDR3s include the opening cysteine and the closing phenylalanine or tryptophan. Fields, in order: V gene, J gene, clone size, CDR3 protein. Size tells how often a clone was seen (once, few, many) or the class of an expanded clone, and some rows leave it out.

V: TRBV10-3
J: TRBJ2-3
size: many
CDR3: CAISDLTLDTQYF

V: TRBV12-3/TRBV12-4
J: TRBJ2-7
size: NA
CDR3: CASNRGQGGYEQYF

V: TRBV29-1
J: TRBJ2-6
size: NA
CDR3: CSVEDPTGGNVLTF

V: TRBV6-6
J: TRBJ2-7
size: NA
CDR3: CASSALDEQYF

V: TRBV30
J: TRBJ2-2
size: NA
CDR3: CAWSVLVNTGELFF

V: TRBV18
J: TRBJ1-4
size: few
CDR3: CASSPPFGTPNEKLFF

V: TRBV2
J: TRBJ2-3
size: NA
CDR3: CASGLEVMQYF

V: TRBV20-1
J: TRBJ2-5
size: few
CDR3: CSAFPGQGKETQYF

V: TRBV6-5
J: TRBJ1-2
size: few
CDR3: CASSYSENYGYTF

V: TRBV7-9
J: TRBJ2-3
size: NA
CDR3: CASTQGTSNLHTQYF

V: TRBV5-1
J: TRBJ2-5
size: NA
CDR3: CASSTDRLYQETQYF

V: TRBV28
J: TRBJ2-4
size: NA
CDR3: CASSQGRDIQYF

V: TRBV20-1
J: TRBJ2-3
size: few
CDR3: CSAPDGSTDTQYF

V: TRBV12-3/TRBV12-4
J: TRBJ1-2
size: few
CDR3: CASSPRGRVYGYTF

V: TRBV2
J: TRBJ1-4
size: NA
CDR3: CASSEIHEKLFF

V: TRBV7-9
J: TRBJ2-2
size: NA
CDR3: CASSPDRNTGELFF

V: TRBV12-3/TRBV12-4
J: TRBJ1-5
size: NA
CDR3: CASSPGGGKQPQHF

V: TRBV5-1
J: TRBJ2-4
size: NA
CDR3: CASSLGGRAPKNIQYF

V: TRBV5-4
J: TRBJ2-3
size: few
CDR3: CASSKRTSGDTDTQYF

V: TRBV7-8
J: TRBJ2-6
size: NA
CDR3: CASNSGPTPSGANVLTF

V: TRBV25-1
J: TRBJ2-5
size: NA
CDR3: CASSPDSQETQYF

V: TRBV6-5
J: TRBJ2-2
size: few
CDR3: CASRRTGRNTGELFF

V: TRBV4-1
J: TRBJ2-3
size: NA
CDR3: CASSGGSDTQYF

V: TRBV27
J: TRBJ2-7
size: NA
CDR3: CASSFGRFYEQYF

V: TRBV4-3
J: TRBJ2-4
size: few
CDR3: CASSENRGWNIQYF

V: TRBV10-3
J: TRBJ1-1
size: few
CDR3: CAISESRSAFAFF

V: TRBV7-2
J: TRBJ2-3
size: few
CDR3: CASSLEAATSTDTQYF

V: TRBV10-3
J: TRBJ2-2
size: NA
CDR3: CAINKQETGELFF

V: TRBV5-1
J: TRBJ1-1
size: few
CDR3: CASSPWGGAEAFF

V: TRBV27
J: TRBJ2-7
size: few
CDR3: CASSLTSGSFQEQYF

V: TRBV7-9
J: TRBJ2-7
size: few
CDR3: CASSLPTNSYEQYF

V: TRBV7-8
J: TRBJ2-1
size: NA
CDR3: CASSPGLAGGRLNEQFF

V: TRBV20-1
J: TRBJ2-5
size: NA
CDR3: CSARGFRDRQETQYF

V: TRBV27
J: TRBJ2-3
size: NA
CDR3: CASSLSKGRTDTQYF

V: TRBV10-3
J: TRBJ2-3
size: few
CDR3: CAITKDRDSTDTQYF

V: TRBV6-5
J: TRBJ2-3
size: few
CDR3: CASSEGQGRIYF

V: TRBV7-8
J: TRBJ1-1
size: NA
CDR3: CASSSVRGVPEAFF

V: TRBV12-3/TRBV12-4
J: TRBJ2-3
size: few
CDR3: CAIGDTGTDTQYF

V: TRBV3-1
J: TRBJ2-5
size: few
CDR3: CASSQGPLAGVKTQYF

V: TRBV7-3
J: TRBJ2-1
size: few
CDR3: CASSPYVSGGNNEQFF

V: TRBV29-1
J: TRBJ2-6
size: NA
CDR3: CSVTDRTSGANVLTF

V: TRBV6-1
J: TRBJ1-5
size: NA
CDR3: CASTQIYREQYQPQHF

V: TRBV19
J: TRBJ2-1
size: few
CDR3: CASSIYVAESSYNEQFF

V: TRBV7-9
J: TRBJ2-3
size: NA
CDR3: CASRKGTVDTQYF

V: TRBV25-1
J: TRBJ2-7
size: few
CDR3: CASNLRGGEQYF

V: TRBV9
J: TRBJ2-5
size: NA
CDR3: CASSVAMTSGTQETQYF

V: TRBV12-3/TRBV12-4
J: TRBJ1-3
size: once
CDR3: CASSLKRVAGNTIYF

V: TRBV20-1
J: TRBJ1-5
size: few
CDR3: CSASSDSRSNQPQHF

V: TRBV6-2/TRBV6-3
J: TRBJ1-1
size: NA
CDR3: CASSPTRTGNTEAFF

V: TRBV6-5
J: TRBJ2-4
size: few
CDR3: CASRQLSSENIQYF

V: TRBV29-1
J: TRBJ2-5
size: NA
CDR3: CSVRGHDQETQYF

V: TRBV5-1
J: TRBJ1-4
size: NA
CDR3: CASSLQTGGNEKLFF

V: TRBV18
J: TRBJ1-5
size: few
CDR3: CASSPPPGRAGNQPQHF

V: TRBV29-1
J: TRBJ2-4
size: few
CDR3: CSVPRRRRENIQYF

V: TRBV27
J: TRBJ2-3
size: NA
CDR3: CASSPQFDRVGSTDTQYF

V: TRBV27
J: TRBJ2-4
size: NA
CDR3: CASSRTGNIQYF

V: TRBV7-9
J: TRBJ2-7
size: NA
CDR3: CASSSSRQGDYEQYF